The 28 T cell receptor beta chains listed next were all sequenced from one sample in a study of T cell responses to AZD1222 COVID-19 vaccine. Profiled with immunoSEQ multiplex PCR; TCRdb holds only in-frame clones, not every one. The sample carries about 160,000 clones, 91% recorded once. Sequencing used peripheral blood, obtained on day 0 of AZD1222 vaccination. All receptors come from an adult in good health.

The rearrangement links TRBV28 to TRBJ2-6; 12 nucleotides align to TRBD1. V dropped 3 bases and J dropped 3; count of bases not matched to a gene: 9. CDR1 is MDHEN, CDR2 SYDVKM, per germline. CDR3 length equals 19 residues. CDR3 amino acids: CASSFPGTGGPHGANVLTF. The CDR3 DNA sequence: TGTGCCAGCAGTTTCCCGGGGACAGGGGGCCCCCATGGGGCCAACGTCCTGACTTTC. Looking up the rest from reference TRBV28 and TRBJ2-6 gives the full variable domain: DVKVTQSSRYLVKRTGEKVFLECVQDMDHENMFWYRQDPGLGLRLIYFSYDVKMKEKGDIPEGYSVSREKKERFSLILESASTNQTSMYLCASSFPGTGGPHGANVLTFGAGSRLTVL.

V usage is TRBV18 and J usage is TRBJ1-2; D not resolved. Germline values: CDR1 KGHSH, CDR2 LQKENI. Trimming pared 2 bases from V and 6 bases from J, leaving 10 bases between. The CDR3 loop spans 13 amino acids. The CDR3 protein is CASSPLTFDGYTF. CDR3 nucleotides: TGTGCCAGCTCACCATTGACCTTCGATGGCTACACCTTC.

This chain connects TRBV10-3 to TRBJ2-3; TRBD2 matches at 10 bases. Germline trimming cut 7 bases from V and 7 bases from J; bases unmatched to any gene: 8. This CDR3 contains 14 residues. Germline lookup yields CDR1 ENHRY and CDR2 SYGVKD. The CDR3 DNA reads TGTGCCATCAAAGGGCTAGCGGGAGCAAATACGCAGTATTTT. Protein: CAIKGLAGANTQYF.

The rearrangement links TRBV5-4 to TRBJ2-7, with 10 positions matching TRBD1. CDR1 is SGHNT, CDR2 YYREEE, per germline (reference sequence). The trim removed 0 bases at V and 3 bases at J, leaving 3 bases unmatched. This CDR3 contains 15 residues. CDR3: CASSLGGTGVYEQYF. CDR3 nucleotide sequence: TGTGCCAGCAGCTTGGGAGGGACAGGGGTCTACGAGCAGTACTTC. The variable domain in full, completed from reference TRBV5-4 and TRBJ2-7, reads ETGVTQSPTHLIKTRGQQVTLRCSSQSGHNTVSWYQQALGQGPQFIFQYYREEENGRGNFPPRFSGLQFPNYSSELNVNALELDDSALYLCASSLGGTGVYEQYFGPGTRLTVT.

This clone was counted a single time. The chain employs TRBV4-2 and TRBJ2-5; 9 positions agree with TRBD2. Germline lookup yields CDR1 LGHNA and CDR2 YNFKEQ. The CDR3 sequence is 15 residues long. With V trimmed by 4 bases and J by 2 bases, 5 bases remained unmatched. The CDR3 protein is CASSRTLAGQETQYF. CDR3 bases: TGTGCCAGCAGCCGTACTCTAGCGGGGCAAGAGACCCAGTACTTC.

This clone came up once. The gene calls are TRBV24-1 and TRBJ2-1; the D gene is possibly TRBD2 (5 bases). In germline, CDR1 is KGHDR, CDR2 SFDVKD. The ends were cut back, 4 bases at V and 6 bases at J, with 24 bases in the middle. The length of the CDR3 is 18 residues. This CDR3 reads CATSDPGSTSLVFNEQFF. CDR3 coding DNA: TGTGCCACCAGTGACCCAGGAAGCACTAGTCTCGTTTTCAATGAGCAGTTCTTC.

The rearrangement links TRBV27 to TRBJ2-7; possibly TRBD1 or TRBD2 for D (5 bases each). Germline assignment: CDR1 MNHEY and CDR2 SMNVEV (reference sequence). The CDR3 covers 16 residues. Trimming pared 2 bases from V and 2 bases from J, leaving 16 bases between. CDR3 loop: CASSLGGTLLPYEQYF. CDR3 sequence (DNA): TGTGCCAGCAGTTTAGGTGGGACCCTCCTTCCCTACGAGCAGTACTTC.

The rearrangement links TRBV19 to TRBJ1-2, with 7 nucleotides matching TRBD1. The V segment lost 5 bases and the J segment 7 bases; nucleotides outside the gene matches: 7. The CDR3 covers 13 residues. Germline lookup yields CDR1 LNHDA and CDR2 SQIVND (reference sequence). The DNA of the CDR3 is TGTGCCAGTAGTGAATTCCAGGGGGGTGGCTACACCTTC. Translation: CASSEFQGGGYTF.

V and J are TRBV13 and TRBJ1-2; 8 bases are a match to TRBD1. V lost 5 bases, J lost 3 bases, and 5 bases stayed unmatched. The germline CDR1 and CDR2 sequences are PRHDT and FYEKMQ (reference sequence). CDR3 length equals 14 residues. CDR3 bases: TGTGCCAGCAGCACCGGGACAGGCCACTATGGCTACACCTTC. Protein product: CASSTGTGHYGYTF.

The chain uses TRBV3-1 (or the pseudogene TRBV3-2) and TRBJ2-1; D assignment may be TRBD1 or TRBD2 (6 bases each). The V gene's germline CDR1 is LGHDT and CDR2 YNNKEL (reference sequence). The V and J ends lost 4 bases and 9 bases respectively, with 10 bases between them. The CDR3 length is 12 residues. CDR3 in amino acids: CASSRLGGEQFF. The DNA of the CDR3 is TGTGCCAGCAGCCGACTAGGGGGTGAGCAGTTCTTC.

The chain combines TRBV12-5 with TRBJ2-1; 14 bases line up with TRBD2. Germline CDR1 reads LGHNT; CDR2 reads FRNRAP. V dropped 4 bases and J dropped 7; count of bases not matched to a gene: 15. The CDR3 is made up of 19 amino acids. The CDR3 DNA sequence: TGTGCTAGTGGTTGGAACCCGGGACTAGCGGGAGTCTATGGGAATGAGCAGTTCTTC. Its protein is CASGWNPGLAGVYGNEQFF. The full variable domain, in which reference TRBV12-5 and TRBJ2-1 provide the parts outside the CDR3, is DARVTQTPRHKVTEMGQEVTMRCQPILGHNTVFWYRQTMMQGLELLAYFRNRAPLDDSGMPKDRFSAEMPDATLATLKIQPSEPRDSAVYFCASGWNPGLAGVYGNEQFFGPGTRLTVL.

CDR3 in amino acids: CASSATRNYLMNTEAFF. The CDR3 bases are TGTGCCAGCAGCGCCACACGTAACTATCTCATGAACACTGAAGCTTTCTTT. V gene TRBV9 combines with J gene TRBJ1-1; D is unresolved. Germline assignment: CDR1 SGDLS and CDR2 YYNGEE. V was shortened by 3 bases and J by 0 bases, with 18 bases between the two germline ends. The CDR3 is 17 amino acids.

The chain is built from TRBV5-5 and TRBJ1-1; D gene ambiguous. The V and J ends lost 1 base and 0 bases respectively, with 7 bases between them. The CDR3 is 14 amino acids. The germline gives CDR1 SGHKS, CDR2 YYEKEE (reference sequence). The CDR3 reads CASSLLQMNTEAFF. The CDR3 region has the DNA TGTGCCAGCAGCTTGCTACAAATGAACACTGAAGCTTTCTTT.

The V call is TRBV6-5, the J call TRBJ2-5, with 11 bases lining up with TRBD2. V was pared by 8 bases and J by 6 bases, with 8 bases of the junction left unmatched. CDR3 length equals 14 residues. Germline loops: CDR1 MNHEY, CDR2 SVGAGI. CDR3 in amino acids: CASDPLAGVKTQYF. CDR3 sequence (DNA): TGTGCCAGCGACCCACTAGCGGGAGTCAAGACCCAGTACTTC.

J is TRBJ1-5 and V is TRBV7-9; maybe TRBD1 (5 bases). The germline gives CDR1 SEHNR, CDR2 FQNEAQ (reference sequence). This CDR3 has 13 residues. Trimming removed 0 bases from V and 6 bases from J, with 6 bases in between. CDR3 sequence: CASSLAQGQPQHF. The CDR3 region has the DNA TGTGCCAGCAGCTTAGCGCAGGGTCAGCCCCAGCATTTT. The entire variable domain, with the rest obtained from reference TRBV7-9 and TRBJ1-5, is as follows: DTGVSQNPRHKITKRGQNVTFRCDPISEHNRLYWYRQTLGQGPEFLTYFQNEAQLEKSRLLSDRFSAERPKGSFSTLEIQRTEQGDSAMYLCASSLAQGQPQHFGDGTRLSIL.

This clone was counted once. The chain combines TRBV5-1 with TRBJ1-6; D call uncertain. CDR3 size: 17 residues. Germline values: CDR1 SGHRS, CDR2 YFSETQ. V lost 0 bases and J 10 bases, leaving 20 bases between the germline ends. CDR3 DNA sequence: TGCGCCAGCAGCTTGGACCCCCCGGACGCTATTCGGTCACCCCTCCACTTT. This sequence encodes CASSLDPPDAIRSPLHF.

V usage is TRBV30 and J usage is TRBJ1-4, with TRBD1 identical over 7 bases. The V gene end was trimmed by 6 bases and the J gene end by 0 bases; junction bases not matched to a gene: 4. The CDR3 has 14 residues. Looked up from germline, CDR1 is GTSNPN and CDR2 is SVGIG (reference sequence). CDR3 in amino acids: CACSGGTTNEKLFF. CDR3 sequence (DNA): TGTGCCTGCTCAGGGGGAACAACTAATGAAAAACTGTTTTTT.

This sequence joins TRBV10-3 and TRBJ1-1; D perhaps matches TRBD1 (5 bases). The V and J ends lost 6 bases and 1 base respectively, with 12 bases between them. CDR3 length: 14 amino acids. CDR1 is ENHRY and CDR2 is SYGVKD in the germline V gene. The CDR3 bases are TGTGCCATCAGGGGGACGGGGAGGAACACTGAAGCTTTCTTT. Its translation is CAIRGTGRNTEAFF.

The rearrangement uses TRBV4-2 and TRBJ2-2, with a tentative D call TRBD1 (6 bases). V gave up 0 bases and J gave up 1 base, with 12 bases separating them. Germline CDR1 and CDR2: LGHNA and YNFKEQ. This CDR3 is built from 17 residues. CDR3 sequence reads: CASSQDQQGWNTGELFF. In DNA, the CDR3 is TGTGCCAGCAGCCAAGATCAACAGGGTTGGAACACCGGGGAGCTGTTTTTT.

The J gene is TRBJ1-2, the V gene TRBV15, with D tentatively TRBD1 (6 bases). The CDR3 is 16 residues long. Germline V gene lookup returns CDR1 LNHNV and CDR2 YYDKDF (reference sequence). V was trimmed by 0 bases and J by 6 bases, leaving 17 bases between them. CDR3 in amino acids: CATSRDLGAGGDGYTF. As DNA, the CDR3 is TGTGCCACCAGCAGAGATCTTGGGGCGGGGGGCGATGGCTACACCTTC.

The V gene is TRBV19, the J gene TRBJ1-1; no reliable D call. CDR3 length equals 14 residues. The ends were cut back, 5 bases at V and 4 bases at J, with 14 bases in the middle. Germline V gives CDR1 LNHDA, CDR2 SQIVND (reference sequence). As DNA, the CDR3 is TGTGCCAGTAGTCAAGGGTTGAGGTCCACTGAAGCTTTCTTT. This encodes CASSQGLRSTEAFF.

This clone was seen once. The V call is TRBV28, the J call TRBJ2-3; D may be TRBD1 or TRBD2 (5 bases each). CDR3 length: 15 amino acids. The germline V and J ends were trimmed by 4 bases and 6 bases, with 17 bases remaining between them. Germline CDR1 and CDR2: MDHEN and SYDVKM. CDR3 sequence reads: CASSSEGRMADTQYF. CDR3 bases: TGTGCCAGCAGTTCCGAGGGACGGATGGCCGATACGCAGTATTTT.

This sequence joins TRBV27 and TRBJ2-1; 16 bases are a match to TRBD2. V was pared by 4 bases and J by 6 bases, with 3 bases of the junction left unmatched. CDR3 length: 16 amino acids. CDR1 is MNHEY, CDR2 SMNVEV, per germline (reference sequence). The CDR3 here is CASSSGLAGGFNEQFF. In nucleotides, the CDR3 is TGTGCCAGCAGTTCGGGACTAGCGGGAGGGTTCAATGAGCAGTTCTTC.

The chain's CDR3 is CASRPRVAEELNPPHEQYF. The CDR3 DNA is TGTGCAAGTCGCCCCCGGGTAGCGGAAGAGCTCAACCCCCCCCACGAGCAGTACTTC. The chain links TRBV12-2 to TRBJ2-7; the table's D call, TRBD2, has no DNA check behind it. TRBV12-2 is a pseudogene. The CDR3 sequence is 19 residues long.

This rearrangement joins TRBV7-8 to TRBJ2-7; 9 bases fit TRBD2. This CDR3 is built from 14 residues. V shed 5 bases and J 3 bases; nucleotides not matched to a gene: 5. Germline V CDR1 and CDR2: SGHVS, FQNEAQ. CDR3 coding DNA: TGTGCCAGCAGCCGAGGACTAGCGCTCTACGAGCAGTACTTC. Amino acids: CASSRGLALYEQYF.

In this sample, this clone turned up once. The chain carries TRBV10-1 and TRBJ2-7; D may correspond to TRBD1 or TRBD2 (5 bases each). Trimming left V 3 bases short and J 7 bases short, with 13 bases between. Germline CDR1 and CDR2: WNHNN and SYGVQD (reference sequence). The CDR3 sequence is 13 residues long. The CDR3, as DNA: TGCGCCAGCAGTGATGGGACGCTTGGGGAGCAGTACTTC. Protein sequence: CASSDGTLGEQYF.

The chain is built from TRBV30 and TRBJ2-3, with 10 bases that match TRBD2. This CDR3 has 16 amino acids. In germline, CDR1 is GTSNPN, CDR2 SVGIG (reference sequence). Trimming at V came to 0 bases and at J to 5 bases, leaving 8 bases not matched to a gene. DNA for the CDR3: TGTGCCTGGAGTGTAGGAACTAGCGGGACCGGAGATACGCAGTATTTT. Residues: CAWSVGTSGTGDTQYF.

The V gene is TRBV29-1, the J gene TRBJ1-5; 9 bases map to TRBD1. Germline V gene data show CDR1 as SQVTM and CDR2 as ANQGSEA. V lost 6 bases and J lost 5; bases outside the gene matches: 5. This CDR3 is 13 amino acids long. The CDR3 DNA is TGCAGCGTGCGGACAGGGGCCGATCAGCCCCAGCATTTT. Translating gives CSVRTGADQPQHF.